These 5 T cell receptor beta chains came from one sample sequenced in a study of technical replicates of blood from a few donors. The method was immunoSEQ multiplex PCR; TCRdb's version includes in-frame clones alone and lacks a portion of them. This sample has about 80,000 clones; 85% to 95% occur once, and the top ten carry about 0.4%. The sequenced material came from T cells isolated from PBMCs. The receptors come from a human donor in good health.

This chain uses TRBV29-1 with TRBJ2-2; TRBD2 is a possible D gene (7 bases). Germline-derived CDR1 and CDR2 are SQVTM and ANQGSEA. The CDR3 runs to 14 residues. V lost 5 bases, J lost 5 bases, and 15 bases lay in between. The CDR3 spells CSVRGAGRTGELFF. The CDR3, as DNA: TGCAGCGTTCGGGGGGCAGGGAGGACCGGGGAGCTGTTTTTT.

V usage is TRBV9 and J usage is TRBJ2-7; weak D call: TRBD1 (6 bases). The ends were cut back, 1 base at V and 5 bases at J, with 13 bases in the middle. This CDR3 contains 14 residues. From germline, CDR1 is SGDLS and CDR2 YYNGEE. CDR3 amino acids: CASSVYGGYNEQYF. The CDR3 DNA follows: TGTGCCAGCAGCGTATATGGGGGCTACAACGAGCAGTACTTC.

This clone was counted between two and nine times. The chain employs TRBV10-3 and TRBJ1-1; TRBD1 matches 7 bases. Trimming removed 4 bases from V and 5 bases from J; junction bases left unmatched: 4. The CDR3 spans 13 residues. Germline V gene sequence: CDR1 ENHRY, CDR2 SYGVKD. The CDR3 DNA follows: TGTGCCATCAGTGCAGGGGACAGAACTGAAGCTTTCTTT. Translation gives CAISAGDRTEAFF.

V usage is TRBV15 and J usage is TRBJ2-7; 7 nucleotides line up with TRBD2. Germline lookup yields CDR1 LNHNV and CDR2 YYDKDF (reference sequence). With 0 bases clipped from V and 3 bases from J, the junction kept 2 bases outside the gene matches. The CDR3 loop spans 14 amino acids. The DNA for the CDR3 is TGTGCCACCAGCAGAGAGCTAGCGGACTACGAGCAGTACTTC. It codes for CATSRELADYEQYF.

V gene TRBV5-6 combines with J gene TRBJ2-7; no clear D. The germline V and J ends were trimmed by 0 bases and 6 bases, with 19 bases remaining between them. CDR1 SGHDT and CDR2 YYEEEE come from the germline V gene. This CDR3 has 16 amino acids. The CDR3 is CASSLASGGLPTEQYF. Here the CDR3 DNA reads TGTGCCAGCAGCTTGGCCTCTGGCGGTTTGCCTACCGAGCAGTACTTC.